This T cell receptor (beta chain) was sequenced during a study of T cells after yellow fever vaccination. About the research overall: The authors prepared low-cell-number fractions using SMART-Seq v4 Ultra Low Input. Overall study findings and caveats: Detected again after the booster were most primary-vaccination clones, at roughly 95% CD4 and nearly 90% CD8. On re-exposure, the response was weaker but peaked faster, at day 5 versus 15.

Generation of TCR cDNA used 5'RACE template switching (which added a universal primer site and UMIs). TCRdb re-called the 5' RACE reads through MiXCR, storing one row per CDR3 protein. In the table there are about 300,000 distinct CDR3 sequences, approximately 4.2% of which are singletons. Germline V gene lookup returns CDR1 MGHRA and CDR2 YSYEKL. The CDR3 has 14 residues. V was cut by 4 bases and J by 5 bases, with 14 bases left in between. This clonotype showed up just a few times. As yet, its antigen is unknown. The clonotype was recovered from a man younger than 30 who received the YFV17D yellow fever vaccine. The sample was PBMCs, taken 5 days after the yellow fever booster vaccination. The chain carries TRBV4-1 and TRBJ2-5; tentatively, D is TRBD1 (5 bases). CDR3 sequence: CASSRGPLLETQYF. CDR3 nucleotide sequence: TGCGCCAGCAGCCGGGGCCCCCTTCTGGAGACCCAGTACTTC.